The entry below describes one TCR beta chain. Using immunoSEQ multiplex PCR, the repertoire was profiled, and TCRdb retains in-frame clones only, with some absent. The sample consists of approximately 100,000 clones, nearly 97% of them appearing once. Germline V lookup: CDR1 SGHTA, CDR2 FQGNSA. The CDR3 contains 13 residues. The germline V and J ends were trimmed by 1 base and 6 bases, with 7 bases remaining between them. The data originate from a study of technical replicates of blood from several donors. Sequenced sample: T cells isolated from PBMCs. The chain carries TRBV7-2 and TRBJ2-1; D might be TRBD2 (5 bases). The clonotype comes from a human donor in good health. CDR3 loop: CASSLGGFNEQFF. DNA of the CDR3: TGTGCCAGCAGCTTAGGAGGGTTCAATGAGCAGTTCTTC.